The 18 T cell receptor beta chains below all came from one sample that was sequenced in a study of T cells in Graves' hyperthyroidism and ophthalmopathy. The CDR3 regions of TCR beta were amplified from RNA transcripts. An initial round of RT-PCR targeting the TCR CDR3 relied on the HTBI primer set. TCRdb called the multiplex PCR reads again in MiXCR, with one record for every CDR3 protein. The top ten hold roughly 7.7% of the sample, which has about 540,000 distinct CDR3 sequences, around 45% seen once. Sequencing was done on a sample of peripheral blood or thyroid tissue (not recorded which). The receptors derive from a woman aged 18-29 years with Graves' hyperthyroidism.

With regard to this clonotype: This may arise from a read error, as a much more abundant clone is one base away. V is TRBV24-1 and J is TRBJ2-3; tentatively, D is TRBD2 (6 bases). CDR1 is KGHDR and CDR2 is SFDVKD in the germline V gene. This CDR3 spans 13 amino acids. Here the CDR3 reads CATSDFWGDTRYF. CDR3 DNA sequence: TGTGCCACCAGTGATTTCTGGGGGGATACGCGGTATTTT.

Notes on this clonotype: A clone one base away is much larger, so this may be a read error. In this CDR3 the conserved last residue, phenylalanine or tryptophan, is missing, so a read error is likely. The chain joins TRBV7-2 to TRBJ1-5; no clear D. Between the trimmed V and J ends, which lost 5 bases and 0 bases, there was a span of 17 bases. CDR3 length: 17 amino acids. Germline assignment: CDR1 SGHTA and CDR2 FQGNSA. The CDR3 loop is CASSLGLQRYSNQPQHS. Written as DNA, the CDR3 is TGTGCCAGCAGCCTCGGGTTACAGAGGTATAGCAATCAGCCCCAGCATTCT.

This clonotype was seen many times. The J gene is TRBJ2-7, the V gene TRBV4-1; D unclear. Trimming took 5 bases from V and 0 from J, leaving 11 bases between them. CDR3 length equals 14 residues. CDR1 is MGHRA, CDR2 YSYEKL, per germline. The CDR3 sequence: CASSTSASSYEQYF. DNA of the CDR3: TGCGCCAGCAGCACCTCAGCGTCCTCCTACGAGCAGTACTTC.

This clonotype was seen ten or more times. The rearrangement uses TRBV25-1 and TRBJ2-2, with D perhaps being TRBD1 or TRBD2 (5 bases each). Trimming took off 4 bases at V and 6 bases at J, with 15 bases between the two ends. CDR3 size: 15 residues. Germline values: CDR1 MGHDK, CDR2 SYGVNS. The CDR3 protein is CASSGGTRAPGELFF. The CDR3 DNA is TGTGCCAGCAGTGGAGGGACGAGGGCCCCCGGGGAGCTGTTTTTT.

Of note for this clonotype: Because the CDR3 is missing its conserved closing phenylalanine or tryptophan, this is likely a read error. The V call is TRBV7-2, the J call TRBJ1-1; D remains unclear. Germline V gives CDR1 SGHTA, CDR2 FQGNSA. CDR3 length equals 14 residues. CDR3 amino acids: CASSLSTRNTEAFS. The CDR3 nucleotides read TGTGCCAGTAGCTTATCCACACGGAACACTGAAGCTTTCTCT.

The sample holds many counts of this clonotype. This chain joins TRBV29-1 and TRBJ1-1; TRBD1 aligns across 7 bases. The CDR3 loop spans 11 amino acids. Germline-derived CDR1 and CDR2 are SQVTM and ANQGSEA. V lost 7 bases to trimming and J lost 7 bases; unmatched junction nucleotides: 6. CDR3 sequence (DNA): TGCAGCGGAGACAGGGTGGATGAAGCTTTCTTT. This sequence encodes CSGDRVDEAFF.

In its sample, this clonotype was seen a few times. This chain uses TRBV6-6 with TRBJ1-2; 10 nucleotides line up with TRBD1. The junction had 6 bases not matched to a gene; V was cut back by 4 bases and J by 10 bases. The germline CDR1 and CDR2 sequences are MNHNY and SVGAGI (reference sequence). The CDR3 is 13 residues long. The CDR3 protein is CASSSGTGADYTF. As DNA, the CDR3 is TGTGCCAGCAGTTCCGGGACAGGGGCAGACTACACCTTC.

Notes on this clonotype: Being one base from a much bigger clone, this may be a read error. The CDR3 DNA follows: TGTGCCATCAGCCTATACTCTGGGCAGCCCCAGCATTTT. It specifies CAISLYSGQPQHF. This chain links TRBV10-3 with TRBJ1-5, with D hard to call. This CDR3 contains 13 residues. The germline V gene encodes CDR1 ENHRY and CDR2 SYGVKD. With 6 bases removed from V and 7 bases from J, the gap between germline ends came to 13 bases.

Regarding this clonotype: At one boundary the junction diverges from the germline segment, which might be a read error. V and J are TRBV12-3 or TRBV12-4 and TRBJ2-6; unclear D gene. The CDR3 loop spans 13 amino acids. The CDR3, as DNA: TGTGCCACCAGTGACGGCGGGGCCAACGTCCTGACTTTC. Translated, it gives CATSDGGANVLTF.

This clonotype was detected many times. The chain links TRBV7-2 to TRBJ1-5; D not certain. V was cut by 3 bases and J by 4 bases, with 10 bases left in between. There are 14 residues in the CDR3. CDR1 SGHTA and CDR2 FQGNSA come from the germline V gene. The CDR3 spells CASSFSHRNQPQHF. As DNA, the CDR3 is TGTGCCAGCAGCTTTTCGCATAGAAATCAGCCCCAGCATTTT.

Turning to this clonotype: A single base separates this from a much larger clone, so it may be a read error. V is TRBV5-1 and J is TRBJ2-5; D is undetermined. This CDR3 spans 16 amino acids. Germline loops: CDR1 SGHRS, CDR2 YFSETQ. The CDR3 sequence is CASSLAVETQQGTQYF. The CDR3 nucleotides read TGCGCCAGCAGCTTGGCCGTGGAGACCCAGCAAGGGACCCAGTACTTC.

V and J are TRBV7-6 and TRBJ1-1, with D possibly TRBD1 on 6 matching bases. Germline assignment: CDR1 SGHVS and CDR2 FNYEAQ. V lost 8 bases and J lost 4, with 14 bases in between. The CDR3 runs to 13 residues. Here the CDR3 reads CASGLSRGTEAFF. Here the CDR3 DNA reads TGTGCCAGCGGCCTAAGCAGGGGCACTGAAGCTTTCTTT.

To note about this clonotype: This clone may be a read error of a much larger clone one base away. This sequence joins TRBV5-5 and TRBJ1-3; D perhaps matches TRBD1 (5 bases). V was trimmed by 4 bases and J by 2 bases, leaving 16 bases between them. Looked up from germline, CDR1 is SGHKS and CDR2 is YYEKEE (reference sequence). This CDR3 contains 16 residues. CDR3 nucleotides: TGTGCCAGCAGCCCCCGGGACCGGAGCCCTGGAAACACCATATATTTT. Its translation is CASSPRDRSPGNTIYF.

Ten or more counts support this clonotype. The rearrangement joins TRBV20-1 to TRBJ1-6; unclear D gene. This CDR3 comprises 12 residues. V gave up 3 bases and J gave up 4 bases, with 4 bases separating them. Germline values: CDR1 DFQATT, CDR2 SNEGSKA (reference sequence). Here the CDR3 DNA reads TGCAGTGCTAGGGATTATAATTCACCCCTCCACTTT. Translated, it gives CSARDYNSPLHF.

In its sample, this clonotype was seen many times. This chain connects TRBV5-1 to TRBJ1-2; 10 nucleotides line up with TRBD1. Per germline, CDR1 SGHRS and CDR2 YFSETQ. Trimming took 4 bases from V and 8 from J; bases not matched to a gene: 8. CDR3 length equals 14 residues. CDR3 coding DNA: TGCGCCAGCAGCGTGGACAGGGGGACGGAGGGCTACACCTTC. It codes for CASSVDRGTEGYTF.

The chain has TRBV12-3 or TRBV12-4 and TRBJ1-5; D perhaps matches TRBD1 (5 bases). Trimming took 5 bases from V and 0 from J, leaving 32 bases between them. This CDR3 comprises 22 residues. Written as DNA, the CDR3 is TGTGCCAGCAGTCCCCCGGGGACTGTTTCTGGGGCCACTCAGCATAGCAATCAGCCCCAGCATTTT. Translation gives CASSPPGTVSGATQHSNQPQHF.

The chain recombines TRBV20-1 with TRBJ1-6, with TRBD1 matching over 7 bases. Germline loops: CDR1 DFQATT, CDR2 SNEGSKA (reference sequence). With 2 bases clipped from V and 7 bases from J, the junction kept 5 bases outside the gene matches. The length of the CDR3 is 14 residues. The DNA for the CDR3 is TGCAGTGCTAGACGGGGACAGAGGAATTCACCCCTCCACTTT. Its protein is CSARRGQRNSPLHF.

This clonotype was counted at least ten times. This chain links TRBV25-1 with TRBJ2-6; D remains ambiguous. The CDR3 runs to 11 residues. V lost 8 bases and J lost 3, with 2 bases in between. Per germline, CDR1 MGHDK and CDR2 SYGVNS. Here the CDR3 reads CASVGANVLTF. CDR3 nucleotide sequence: TGTGCCAGCGTTGGGGCCAACGTCCTGACTTTC. Combining the CDR3 with reference TRBV25-1 and TRBJ2-6 gives the whole variable domain EADIYQTPRYLVIGTGKKITLECSQTMGHDKMYWYQQDPGMELHLIHYSYGVNSTEKGDLSSESTVSRIRTEHFPLTLESARPSHTSQYLCASVGANVLTFGAGSRLTVL.